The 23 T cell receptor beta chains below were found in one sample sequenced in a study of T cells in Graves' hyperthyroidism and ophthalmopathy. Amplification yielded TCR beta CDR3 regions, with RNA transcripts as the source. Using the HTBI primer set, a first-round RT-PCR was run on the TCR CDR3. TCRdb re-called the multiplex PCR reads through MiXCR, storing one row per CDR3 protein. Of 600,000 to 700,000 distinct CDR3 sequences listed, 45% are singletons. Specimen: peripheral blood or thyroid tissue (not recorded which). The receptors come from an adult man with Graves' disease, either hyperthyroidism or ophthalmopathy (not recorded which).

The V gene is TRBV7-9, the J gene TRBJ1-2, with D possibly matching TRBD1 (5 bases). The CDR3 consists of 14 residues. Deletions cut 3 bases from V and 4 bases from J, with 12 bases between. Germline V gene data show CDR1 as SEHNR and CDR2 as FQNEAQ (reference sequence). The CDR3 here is CASSFTGTSYGYTF. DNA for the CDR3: TGTGCCAGCAGCTTTACAGGAACTTCCTATGGCTACACCTTC.

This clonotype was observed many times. The CDR3 here is CASSLAAGGREKLFF. CDR3 nucleotides: TGTGCCAGCAGCTTAGCGGCAGGGGGAAGGGAAAAACTGTTTTTT. The chain employs TRBV7-9 and TRBJ1-4; 7 nucleotides agree with TRBD1. With V trimmed by 0 bases and J by 8 bases, 6 bases remained unmatched. This CDR3 is built from 15 residues. Germline V gene lookup returns CDR1 SEHNR and CDR2 FQNEAQ (reference sequence).

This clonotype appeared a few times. The CDR3 reads CASSLIGQGNEAFF. DNA for the CDR3: TGTGCCAGCAGCTTAATCGGACAGGGGAATGAAGCTTTCTTT. The V gene is TRBV7-2, the J gene TRBJ1-1; 9 positions agree with TRBD1. The CDR3 totals 14 residues. J gave up 7 bases and V 2 bases, and 5 bases lay outside the gene matches. The germline CDR1 and CDR2 sequences are SGHTA and FQGNSA.

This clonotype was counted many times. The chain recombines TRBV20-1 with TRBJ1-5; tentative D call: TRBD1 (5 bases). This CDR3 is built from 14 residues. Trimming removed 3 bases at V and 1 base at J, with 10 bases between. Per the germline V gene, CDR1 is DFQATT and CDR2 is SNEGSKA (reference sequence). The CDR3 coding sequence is TGCAGTGCTAGTGATCCAGGGAGCAATCAGCCCCAGCATTTT. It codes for CSASDPGSNQPQHF.

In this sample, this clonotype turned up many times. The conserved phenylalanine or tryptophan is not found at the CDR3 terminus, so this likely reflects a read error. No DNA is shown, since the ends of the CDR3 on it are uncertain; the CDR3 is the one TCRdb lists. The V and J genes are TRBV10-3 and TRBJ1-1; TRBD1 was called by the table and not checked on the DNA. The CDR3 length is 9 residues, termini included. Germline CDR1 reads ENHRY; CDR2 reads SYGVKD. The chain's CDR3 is CAIRKGQGT.

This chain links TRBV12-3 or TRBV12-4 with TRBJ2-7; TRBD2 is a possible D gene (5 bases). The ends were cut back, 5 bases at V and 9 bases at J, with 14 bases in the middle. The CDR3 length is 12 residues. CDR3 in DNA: TGTGCCAGCAGTCCTGGAGGCCTGGGGCAGTACTTC. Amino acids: CASSPGGLGQYF.

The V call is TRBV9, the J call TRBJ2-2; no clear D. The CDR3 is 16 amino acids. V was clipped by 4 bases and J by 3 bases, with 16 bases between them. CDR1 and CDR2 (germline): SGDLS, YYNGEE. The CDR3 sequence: CASSPTVSSHTGELFF. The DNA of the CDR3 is TGTGCCAGCAGCCCCACGGTCTCGTCCCACACCGGGGAGCTGTTTTTT. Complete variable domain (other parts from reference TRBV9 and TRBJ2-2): DSGVTQTPKHLITATGQRVTLRCSPRSGDLSVYWYQQSLDQGLQFLIQYYNGEERAKGNILERFSAQQFPDLHSELNLSSLELGDSALYFCASSPTVSSHTGELFFGEGSRLTVL.

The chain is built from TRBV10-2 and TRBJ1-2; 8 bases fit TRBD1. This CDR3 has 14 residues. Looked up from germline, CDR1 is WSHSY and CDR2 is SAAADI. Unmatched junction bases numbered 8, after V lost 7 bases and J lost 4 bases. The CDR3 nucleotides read TGCGCCAGCACACTGGACAGGGACGGCTATGGCTACACCTTC. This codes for CASTLDRDGYGYTF.

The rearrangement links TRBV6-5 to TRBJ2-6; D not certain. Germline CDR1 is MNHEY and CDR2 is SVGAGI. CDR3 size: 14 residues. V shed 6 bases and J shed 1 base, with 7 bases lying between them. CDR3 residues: CASSDGSGANVLTF. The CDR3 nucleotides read TGTGCCAGCAGCGATGGGTCTGGGGCCAACGTCCTGACTTTC.

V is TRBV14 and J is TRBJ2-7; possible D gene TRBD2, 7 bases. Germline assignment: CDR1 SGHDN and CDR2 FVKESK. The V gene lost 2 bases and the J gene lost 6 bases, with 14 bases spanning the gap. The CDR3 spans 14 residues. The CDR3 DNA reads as TGTGCCAGCAGCCAAAACGGGGGAGGGGGCGAGCAGTACTTC. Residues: CASSQNGGGGEQYF.

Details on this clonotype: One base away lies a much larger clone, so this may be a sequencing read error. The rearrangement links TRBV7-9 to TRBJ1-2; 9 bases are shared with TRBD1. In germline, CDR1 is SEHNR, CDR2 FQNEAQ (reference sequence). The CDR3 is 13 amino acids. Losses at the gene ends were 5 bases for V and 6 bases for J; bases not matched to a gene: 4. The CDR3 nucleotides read TGTGCCAGCAGCCTCGGGACAGGGCATGGCTACACCTTC. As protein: CASSLGTGHGYTF.

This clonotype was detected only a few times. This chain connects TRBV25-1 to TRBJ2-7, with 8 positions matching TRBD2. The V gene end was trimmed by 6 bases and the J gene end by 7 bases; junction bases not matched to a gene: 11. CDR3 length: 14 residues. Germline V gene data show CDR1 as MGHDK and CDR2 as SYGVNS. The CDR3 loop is CASSVTGTSSEQYF. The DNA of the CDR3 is TGTGCCAGCAGCGTTACCGGGACTAGTTCAGAGCAGTACTTC.

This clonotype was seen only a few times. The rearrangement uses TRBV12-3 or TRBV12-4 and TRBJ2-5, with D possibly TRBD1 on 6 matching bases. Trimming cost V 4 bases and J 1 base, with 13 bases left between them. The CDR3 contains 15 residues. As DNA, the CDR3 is TGTGCCAGCAGTTCCAGGGGACCCTCCCAAGAGACCCAGTACTTC. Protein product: CASSSRGPSQETQYF.

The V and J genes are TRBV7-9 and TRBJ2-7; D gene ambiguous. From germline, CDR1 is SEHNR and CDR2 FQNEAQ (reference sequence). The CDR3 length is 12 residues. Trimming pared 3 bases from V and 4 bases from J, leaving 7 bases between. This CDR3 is CASSFNGYEQYF. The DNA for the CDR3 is TGTGCCAGCAGCTTTAATGGATACGAGCAGTACTTC. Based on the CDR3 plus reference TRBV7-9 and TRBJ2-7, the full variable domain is DTGVSQNPRHKITKRGQNVTFRCDPISEHNRLYWYRQTLGQGPEFLTYFQNEAQLEKSRLLSDRFSAERPKGSFSTLEIQRTEQGDSAMYLCASSFNGYEQYFGPGTRLTVT.

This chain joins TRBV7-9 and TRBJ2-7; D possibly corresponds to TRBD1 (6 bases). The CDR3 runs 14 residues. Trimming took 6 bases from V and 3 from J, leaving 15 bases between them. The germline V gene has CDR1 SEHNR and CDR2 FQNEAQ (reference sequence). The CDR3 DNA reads TGTGCCAGCAGAACAGGGAACATCTACTACGAGCAGTACTTC. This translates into CASRTGNIYYEQYF.

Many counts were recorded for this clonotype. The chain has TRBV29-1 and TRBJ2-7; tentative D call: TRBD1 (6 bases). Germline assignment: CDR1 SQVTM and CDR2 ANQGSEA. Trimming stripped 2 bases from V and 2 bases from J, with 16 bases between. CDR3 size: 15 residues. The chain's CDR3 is CSVEQQGRDPYEQYF. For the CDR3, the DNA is TGCAGCGTTGAACAACAGGGACGAGATCCCTACGAGCAGTACTTC.

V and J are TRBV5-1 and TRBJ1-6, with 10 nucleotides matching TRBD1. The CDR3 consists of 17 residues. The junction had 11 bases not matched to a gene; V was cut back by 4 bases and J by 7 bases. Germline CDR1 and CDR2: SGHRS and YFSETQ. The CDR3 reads CASSRGDRGNENSPLHF. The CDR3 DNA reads TGCGCCAGCAGCCGGGGGGACAGGGGCAACGAGAATTCACCCCTCCACTTT. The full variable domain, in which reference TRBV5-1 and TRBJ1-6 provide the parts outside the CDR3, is KAGVTQTPRYLIKTRGQQVTLSCSPISGHRSVSWYQQTPGQGLQFLFEYFSETQRNKGNFPGRFSGRQFSNSRSEMNVSTLELGDSALYLCASSRGDRGNENSPLHFGNGTRLTVT.

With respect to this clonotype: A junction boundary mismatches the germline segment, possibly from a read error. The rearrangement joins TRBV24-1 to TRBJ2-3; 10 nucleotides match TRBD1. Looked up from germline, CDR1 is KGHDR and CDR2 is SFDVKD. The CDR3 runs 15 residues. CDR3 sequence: CASSGRDRGTDTQYF. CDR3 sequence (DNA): TGTGCCAGCAGTGGCCGGGACAGGGGAACAGATACGCAGTATTTT.

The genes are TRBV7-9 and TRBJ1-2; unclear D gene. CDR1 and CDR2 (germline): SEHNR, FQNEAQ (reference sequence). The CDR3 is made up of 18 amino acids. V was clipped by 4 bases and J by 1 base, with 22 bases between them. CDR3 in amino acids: CASSSRPDTRPVNYGYTF. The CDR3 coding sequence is TGTGCCAGCAGCTCCCGACCAGATACCCGTCCCGTTAACTATGGCTACACCTTC.

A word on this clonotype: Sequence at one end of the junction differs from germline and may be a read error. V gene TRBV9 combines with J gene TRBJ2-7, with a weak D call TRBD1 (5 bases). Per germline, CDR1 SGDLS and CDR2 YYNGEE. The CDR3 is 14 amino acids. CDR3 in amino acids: CVSSAEDTPYEQYF. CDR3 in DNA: TGTGTCAGCAGCGCCGAGGACACCCCCTACGAGCAGTACTTC.

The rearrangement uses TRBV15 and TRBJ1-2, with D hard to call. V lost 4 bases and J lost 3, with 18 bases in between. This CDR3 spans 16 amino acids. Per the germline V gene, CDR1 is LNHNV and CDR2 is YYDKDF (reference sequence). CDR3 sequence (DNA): TGTGCCACCAGCAACCAGGACGGACGGGCTTACTATGGCTACACCTTC. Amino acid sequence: CATSNQDGRAYYGYTF.

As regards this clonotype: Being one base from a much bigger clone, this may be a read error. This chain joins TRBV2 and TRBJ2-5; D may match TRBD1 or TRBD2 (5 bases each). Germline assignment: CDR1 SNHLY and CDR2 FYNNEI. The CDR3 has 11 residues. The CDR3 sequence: CTSSRGGTQYF. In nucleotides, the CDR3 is TGTACCAGCAGTCGGGGCGGGACCCAGTACTTC.

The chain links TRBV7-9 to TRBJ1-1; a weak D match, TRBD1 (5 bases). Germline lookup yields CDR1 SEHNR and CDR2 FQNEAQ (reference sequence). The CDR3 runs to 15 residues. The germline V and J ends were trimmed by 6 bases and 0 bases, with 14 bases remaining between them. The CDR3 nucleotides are TGTGCCAGCAGTTCCCTTGGGGGGATGAACACTGAAGCTTTCTTT. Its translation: CASSSLGGMNTEAFF.